This T cell receptor (beta chain) was sequenced for a study of T cells in localized non-small cell lung cancer. On this clone itself: Its antigen is as yet unknown.

Sequenced by immunoSEQ multiplex PCR; TCRdb stores in-frame clones only, minus some. The sample holds roughly 1,100 clones, under 35% seen once. Regarding the study as a whole: Maximal T cell clonality occurred in uninvolved adjacent lung, with tumor ranking below it. Turning up in adjacent lung were a median around 60 of the top 100 tumor clones.

Specimen: lung tumor tissue, collected before any cancer treatment. This TCR derives from a male donor aged 60 or older with stage I lung adenocarcinoma.

The CDR3 region is CAVGQGAGTQYF. CDR3 nucleotides: TGTGCCGTGGGGCAGGGTGCCGGGACCCAGTACTTC. The rearrangement uses TRBV6-8 and TRBJ2-5; maybe TRBD1 (5 bases). The CDR3 is 12 residues long. The germline V gene has CDR1 MNHGY and CDR2 SAAAGT. Trimming cost V 11 bases and J 7 bases, with 17 bases left between them.